This T cell receptor (beta chain) was retrieved from a study of T cells in Graves' hyperthyroidism and ophthalmopathy. Authors of the study amplified TCR beta CDR3 regions from RNA transcripts. Using the HTBI primer set, a first-round RT-PCR was run on the TCR CDR3. TCRdb independently ran MiXCR on the multiplex PCR reads; one entry per CDR3 protein. The sample includes hundreds of thousands of distinct CDR3 sequences, approximately 14% seen only once; the top ten take about a quarter. V lost 7 bases and J lost 4, with 20 bases in between. Looked up from germline, CDR1 is MNHNS and CDR2 is SASEGT. CDR3 length: 16 residues.

This clonotype was obtained from a woman aged 18-29 years with Graves' hyperthyroidism that later progressed to Graves' ophthalmopathy. The sample was blood. V is TRBV6-1 and J is TRBJ2-1, with D unclear. The chain's CDR3 is CASNPILKEGYNEQFF. The CDR3, as DNA: TGTGCCAGCAACCCTATTTTAAAAGAAGGGTACAATGAGCAGTTCTTC.